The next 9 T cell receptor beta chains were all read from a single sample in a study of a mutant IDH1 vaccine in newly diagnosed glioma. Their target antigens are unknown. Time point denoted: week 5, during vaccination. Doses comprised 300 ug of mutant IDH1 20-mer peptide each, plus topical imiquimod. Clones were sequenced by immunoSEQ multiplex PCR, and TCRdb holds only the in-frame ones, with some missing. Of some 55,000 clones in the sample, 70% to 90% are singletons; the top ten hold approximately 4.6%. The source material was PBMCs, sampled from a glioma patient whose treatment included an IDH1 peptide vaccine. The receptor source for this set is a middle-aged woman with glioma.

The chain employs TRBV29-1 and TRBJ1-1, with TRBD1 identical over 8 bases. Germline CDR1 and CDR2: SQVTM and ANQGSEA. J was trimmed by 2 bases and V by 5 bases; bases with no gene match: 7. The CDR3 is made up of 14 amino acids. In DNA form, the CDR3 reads TGCAGCGTTCGGACAGGGACTTCTAACACTGAAGCTTTCTTT. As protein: CSVRTGTSNTEAFF.

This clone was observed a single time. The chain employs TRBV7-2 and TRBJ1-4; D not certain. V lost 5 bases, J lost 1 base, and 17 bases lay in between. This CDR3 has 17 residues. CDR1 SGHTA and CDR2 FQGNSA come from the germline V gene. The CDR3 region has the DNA TGTGCCAGCAGCCTTGGCCGCGGGTTCGGAACTAATGAAAAACTGTTTTTT. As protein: CASSLGRGFGTNEKLFF.

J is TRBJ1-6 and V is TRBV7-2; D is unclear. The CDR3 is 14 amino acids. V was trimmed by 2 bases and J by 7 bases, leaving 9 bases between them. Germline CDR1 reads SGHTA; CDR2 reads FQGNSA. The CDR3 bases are TGTGCCAGCAGCTTAAGTGTAGGGAATTCACCCCTCCACTTT. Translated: CASSLSVGNSPLHF. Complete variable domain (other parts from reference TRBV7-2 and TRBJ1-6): GAGVSQSPSNKVTEKGKDVELRCDPISGHTALYWYRQSLGQGLEFLIYFQGNSAPDKSGLPSDRFSAERTGGSVSTLTIQRTQQEDSAVYLCASSLSVGNSPLHFGNGTRLTVT.

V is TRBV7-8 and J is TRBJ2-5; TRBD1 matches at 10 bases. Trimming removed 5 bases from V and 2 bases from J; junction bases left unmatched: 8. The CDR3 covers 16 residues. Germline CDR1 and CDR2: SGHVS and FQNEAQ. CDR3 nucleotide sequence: TGTGCCAGCAGCCTCGGGACAGGGGCGTATCAAGAGACCCAGTACTTC. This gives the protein CASSLGTGAYQETQYF.

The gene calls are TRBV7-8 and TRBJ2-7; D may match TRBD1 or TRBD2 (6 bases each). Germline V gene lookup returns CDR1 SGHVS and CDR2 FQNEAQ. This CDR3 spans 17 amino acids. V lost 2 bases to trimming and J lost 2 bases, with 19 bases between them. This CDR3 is CASSLRAAGTYPYEQYF. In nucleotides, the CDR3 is TGTGCCAGCAGCTTAAGGGCGGCGGGGACATATCCCTACGAGCAGTACTTC.

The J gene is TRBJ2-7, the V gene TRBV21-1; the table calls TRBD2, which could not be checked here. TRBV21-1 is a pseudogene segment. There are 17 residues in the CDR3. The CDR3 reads CASSAPPSSGRSYEQYF. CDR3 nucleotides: TGTGCCAGCAGCGCCCCACCGTCTAGCGGGAGAAGTTACGAGCAGTACTTC.

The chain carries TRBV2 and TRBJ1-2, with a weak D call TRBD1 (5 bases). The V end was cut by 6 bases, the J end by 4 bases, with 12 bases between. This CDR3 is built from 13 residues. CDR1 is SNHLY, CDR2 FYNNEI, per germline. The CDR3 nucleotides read TGTGCCAGCAGAACAGGCGGGGGCTATGGCTACACCTTC. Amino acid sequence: CASRTGGGYGYTF.

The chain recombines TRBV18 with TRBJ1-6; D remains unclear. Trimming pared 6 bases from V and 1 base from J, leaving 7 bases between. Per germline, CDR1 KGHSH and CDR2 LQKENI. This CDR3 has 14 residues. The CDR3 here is CASSPGSYNSPLHF. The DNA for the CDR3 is TGTGCCAGCTCCCCGGGGTCCTATAATTCACCCCTCCACTTT.

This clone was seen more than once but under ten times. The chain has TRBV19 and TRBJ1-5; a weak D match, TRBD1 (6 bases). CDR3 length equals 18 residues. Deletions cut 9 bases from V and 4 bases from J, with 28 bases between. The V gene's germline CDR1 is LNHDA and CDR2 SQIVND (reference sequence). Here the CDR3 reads CASNDVFGGPDWNQPQHF. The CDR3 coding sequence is TGTGCCAGCAACGACGTTTTTGGGGGGCCGGATTGGAATCAGCCCCAGCATTTT.